The 32 T cell receptor beta chains in this list originate from one sample, sequenced in a study of T cells expressing NK-cell markers. TCRdb derives one entry per CDR3 protein from the 5' RACE reads, leaving out DNA. This repertoire includes around 110,000 distinct CDR3 sequences. Sequenced material: blood T cells: a sorted CD56 or NKG2C T cell subset, CD4+ or CD8+ T cells, or bulk PBMC T cells (not recorded which). Receptor source: a woman between 18 and 70 years old in good health.

The chain links TRBV4-2 to TRBJ2-1. Germline CDR1 reads LGHNA; CDR2 reads YNFKEQ. The CDR3 has 14 residues. The CDR3 is CASTLFLGYLRLFF.

CDR3 in amino acids: CASRGASGRFTDTQYF. The V call is TRBV5-6, the J call TRBJ2-3; the TRBD2 assignment by TCRdb is unverifiable without DNA. Germline CDR1 is SGHDT and CDR2 is YYEEEE. The CDR3 totals 16 residues.

The gene calls are TRBV30 and TRBJ1-1. The V gene's germline CDR1 is GTSNPN and CDR2 SVGIG (reference sequence). The CDR3 loop spans 13 amino acids. CDR3 sequence: CAWSVTRDTEAFF.

The rearrangement uses TRBV19 and TRBJ2-1; TCRdb names TRBD1, which stays unverified in the absence of DNA. From germline, CDR1 is LNHDA and CDR2 SQIVND (reference sequence). The CDR3 is 17 amino acids. The CDR3 reads CASSRRPGQQAYNEQFF.

The chain couples TRBV6-1 to TRBJ2-6. The CDR3 spans 15 residues. Germline lookup yields CDR1 MNHNS and CDR2 SASEGT. The CDR3 reads CASSEELSGANVLTF.

The J gene is TRBJ1-6, the V gene TRBV7-8; TCRdb proposes TRBD1, but this gene call is untestable without DNA. The CDR3 consists of 16 residues. CDR1 and CDR2 (germline): SGHVS, FQNEAQ. CDR3 residues: CASSHDRGAYNSPLHF.

The chain recombines TRBV15 with TRBJ2-7; TCRdb's D call of TRBD1 is untestable without DNA. CDR3 length equals 12 residues. Germline V gene sequence: CDR1 LNHNV, CDR2 YYDKDF (reference sequence). The CDR3 loop reads CATGDRVDEQYF.

The V and J genes are TRBV7-9 and TRBJ2-1; the D call of TRBD2 rests on TCRdb alone, since no DNA is present to check it. Germline values: CDR1 SEHNR, CDR2 FQNEAQ (reference sequence). The CDR3 sequence is 16 residues long. This CDR3 is CASSLVAGGTYNEQFF.

The chain recombines TRBV12-3 or TRBV12-4 with TRBJ2-5. The CDR3 spans 15 residues. The CDR3 loop is CASSLGLDPQETQYF.

The genes are TRBV29-1 and TRBJ1-1; TCRdb's assignment of TRBD1 cannot be checked, as there is no DNA. CDR3 length: 14 amino acids. Germline V gene lookup returns CDR1 SQVTM and CDR2 ANQGSEA. CDR3: CSVVPQGMNTEAFF.

V gene TRBV5-1 combines with J gene TRBJ2-1; TCRdb proposes TRBD2, but this gene call is untestable without DNA. Per the germline V gene, CDR1 is SGHRS and CDR2 is YFSETQ. The CDR3 runs 16 residues. CDR3 residues: CASSPELAGINNEQFF.

The chain carries TRBV7-6 and TRBJ2-1. CDR1 and CDR2 from the germline V gene are SGHVS and FNYEAQ. The CDR3 length is 15 residues. CDR3 amino acids: CASSPSGGFYNEQFF.

This chain links TRBV29-1 with TRBJ1-1; TCRdb selects TRBD1, and the lack of DNA leaves this call unchecked. This CDR3 has 12 residues. Germline values: CDR1 SQVTM, CDR2 ANQGSEA. The CDR3: CSPYRVNTEAFF.

V usage is TRBV9 and J usage is TRBJ2-7. The CDR3 consists of 14 residues. The germline gives CDR1 SGDLS, CDR2 YYNGEE. CDR3 sequence reads: CASNRGTATYEQYF.

CDR3 amino acids: CASSQDSGQGGETQYF. The V gene is TRBV4-3, the J gene TRBJ2-5; as DNA is missing, the TRBD2 call by TCRdb cannot be tested. CDR3 size: 16 residues. Germline CDR1 reads LGHNA; CDR2 reads YSLEER.

V and J are TRBV15 and TRBJ2-5; TCRdb names TRBD2, which stays unverified in the absence of DNA. This CDR3 contains 16 residues. The germline CDR1 and CDR2 sequences are LNHNV and YYDKDF (reference sequence). CDR3 in amino acids: CATSRSRRADQETQYF. Looking up the rest from reference TRBV15 and TRBJ2-5 gives the full variable domain: DAMVIQNPRYQVTQFGKPVTLSCSQTLNHNVMYWYQQKSSQAPKLLFHYYDKDFNNEADTPDNFQSRRPNTSFCFLDIRSPGLGDTAMYLCATSRSRRADQETQYFGPGTRLLVL.

CDR3 protein: CATSRDPPVVGTGELFF. The chain combines TRBV15 with TRBJ2-2. The CDR3 contains 17 residues. The germline V gene encodes CDR1 LNHNV and CDR2 YYDKDF (reference sequence).

CDR3 amino acids: CSVEFGGSYEQYF. The chain has TRBV29-1 and TRBJ2-7. Germline V gene lookup returns CDR1 SQVTM and CDR2 ANQGSEA. There are 13 residues in the CDR3.

This rearrangement joins TRBV11-2 to TRBJ2-5; the D call of TRBD2 rests on TCRdb alone, since no DNA is present to check it. The CDR3 has 15 amino acids. Germline V gene lookup returns CDR1 SGHAT and CDR2 FQNNGV. The CDR3: CASSFPSGAQETQYF.

The chain links TRBV11-2 to TRBJ2-5. CDR1 and CDR2 (germline): SGHAT, FQNNGV. CDR3 length equals 13 residues. This CDR3 reads CASSLGRGSTQYF.

The CDR3 region is CSAPSGVPAQYF. The gene calls are TRBV20-1 and TRBJ2-3; TCRdb's D call of TRBD2 is untestable without DNA. The germline CDR1 and CDR2 sequences are DFQATT and SNEGSKA (reference sequence). The CDR3 consists of 12 residues.

CDR3 loop: CASSTGLAGGGYNEQFF. This chain uses TRBV19 with TRBJ2-1; the D call from TCRdb, TRBD2, cannot be confirmed without DNA. Germline V gives CDR1 LNHDA, CDR2 SQIVND (reference sequence). The CDR3 runs 17 residues.

The CDR3 loop is CSARDRRLSMGTGELFF. This chain connects TRBV20-1 to TRBJ2-2; the TCRdb D gene call, TRBD1, has no DNA to confirm it. Germline V gene data show CDR1 as DFQATT and CDR2 as SNEGSKA (reference sequence). This CDR3 region has 17 residues.

This chain joins TRBV28 and TRBJ2-1; TCRdb proposes TRBD1, but this gene call is untestable without DNA. CDR1 MDHEN and CDR2 SYDVKM come from the germline V gene. The CDR3 covers 13 residues. The CDR3: CASTLTGEAEQFF.

CDR3: CASSPASSYNEQFF. This rearrangement joins TRBV3-1 to TRBJ2-1. CDR3 length: 14 amino acids. Germline assignment: CDR1 LGHDT and CDR2 YNNKEL (reference sequence).

The chain joins TRBV9 to TRBJ1-3; the D call from TCRdb, TRBD1, cannot be confirmed without DNA. CDR1 and CDR2 (germline): SGDLS, YYNGEE. The CDR3 runs 14 residues. The CDR3 spells CASSVGQGRNTIYF.

The chain has TRBV20-1 and TRBJ2-3; TCRdb proposes TRBD2, but this gene call is untestable without DNA. From germline, CDR1 is DFQATT and CDR2 SNEGSKA (reference sequence). CDR3 length: 15 amino acids. The CDR3 loop is CSASEGAGITDTQYF.

The V gene is TRBV28, the J gene TRBJ1-5; TCRdb returns TRBD1, unconfirmable since there is no DNA. Germline V gene sequence: CDR1 MDHEN, CDR2 SYDVKM. The CDR3 length is 16 residues. The CDR3 sequence: CASSFRAGESNQPQHF.

V usage is TRBV19 and J usage is TRBJ1-1. Germline CDR1 reads LNHDA; CDR2 reads SQIVND (reference sequence). The CDR3 covers 12 residues. The CDR3 reads CASVRPDTEAFF.

The chain combines TRBV5-4 with TRBJ1-5; TCRdb indicates TRBD1, and absent DNA this call remains unverified. This CDR3 is 14 amino acids long. The germline gives CDR1 SGHNT, CDR2 YYREEE (reference sequence). CDR3 in amino acids: CASSSGGGSQPQHF.

CDR3: CASSVDLAGGRNEQYF. This chain connects TRBV9 to TRBJ2-7; checking the TCRdb D call of TRBD2 is not possible without DNA. Germline values: CDR1 SGDLS, CDR2 YYNGEE. The CDR3 totals 16 residues.

The chain joins TRBV29-1 to TRBJ2-1. Germline loops: CDR1 SQVTM, CDR2 ANQGSEA. This CDR3 has 14 residues. This CDR3 is CSVVRLALSIEQFF.